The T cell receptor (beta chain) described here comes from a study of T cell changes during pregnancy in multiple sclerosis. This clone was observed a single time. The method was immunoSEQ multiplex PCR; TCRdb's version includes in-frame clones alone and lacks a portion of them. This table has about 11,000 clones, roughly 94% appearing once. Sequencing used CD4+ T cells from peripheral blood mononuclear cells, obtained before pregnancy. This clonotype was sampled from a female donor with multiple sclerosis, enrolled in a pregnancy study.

CDR3 DNA: TGCGCCAGCAGCTTGTCTGGCAGGGACTCGGGCACAGATACGCAGTATTTT. This sequence encodes CASSLSGRDSGTDTQYF. The chain has TRBV5-1 and TRBJ2-3; D possibly corresponds to TRBD2 (6 bases). Germline assignment: CDR1 SGHRS and CDR2 YFSETQ. This CDR3 comprises 17 residues. V was cut by 1 base and J by 1 base, with 16 bases left in between.